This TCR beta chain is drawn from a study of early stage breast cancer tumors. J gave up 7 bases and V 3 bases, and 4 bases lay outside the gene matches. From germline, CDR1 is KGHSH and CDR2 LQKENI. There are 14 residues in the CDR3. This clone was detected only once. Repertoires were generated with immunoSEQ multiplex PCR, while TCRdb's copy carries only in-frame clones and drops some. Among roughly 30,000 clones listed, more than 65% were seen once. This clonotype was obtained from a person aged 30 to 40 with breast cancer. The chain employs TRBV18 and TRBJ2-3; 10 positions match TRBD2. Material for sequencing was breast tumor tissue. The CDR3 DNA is TGTGCCAGCTCACCCCTAGCGGGAGTTAATACGCAGTATTTT. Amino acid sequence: CASSPLAGVNTQYF.